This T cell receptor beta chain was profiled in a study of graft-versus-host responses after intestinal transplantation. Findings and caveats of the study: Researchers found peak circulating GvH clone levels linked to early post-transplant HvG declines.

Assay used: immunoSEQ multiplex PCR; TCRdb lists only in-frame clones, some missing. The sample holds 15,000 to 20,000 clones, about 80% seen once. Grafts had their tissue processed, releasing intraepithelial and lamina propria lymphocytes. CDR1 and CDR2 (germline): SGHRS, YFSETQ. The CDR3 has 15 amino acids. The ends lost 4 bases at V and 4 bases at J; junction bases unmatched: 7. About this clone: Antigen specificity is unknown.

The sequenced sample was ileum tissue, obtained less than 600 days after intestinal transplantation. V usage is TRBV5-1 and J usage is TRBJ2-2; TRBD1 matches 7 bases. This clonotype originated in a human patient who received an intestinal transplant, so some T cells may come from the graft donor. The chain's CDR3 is CASSQTGTATGELFF. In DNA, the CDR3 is TGCGCCAGCAGCCAGACCGGGACAGCCACCGGGGAGCTGTTTTTT.